The rows below give T cell receptor beta chains drawn from one sample of a study of human T cells and chemical hapten exposure. Via MiXCR, TCRdb re-called the RACE reads, giving one row per CDR3 protein. This table holds approximately 79,000 distinct CDR3 sequences, 8.5% found once. Specimen: whole blood, collected in connection with sensitization to the hapten diphenylcyclopropenone (DPC). Receptors originate from a man aged 35 to 55 with alopecia areata. Some clones in this sample may be carry-over from other donors' samples. Both conserved end residues are part of each CDR3. D genes are given only for firm matches. The size of a clone is reported for some rows only, either as once, few or many, or as a class for expanded clones.

J gene | V gene | D gene | clone size | CDR3 protein | CDR3 DNA
TRBJ1-1 | TRBV7-9 | . | . | CASSLGSKNTEAFF | TGTGCCAGCAGCTTAGGCAGCAAGAACACTGAAGCTTTCTTT
TRBJ1-3 | TRBV29-1 | . | many | CSVARESGNTIYF | TGCAGCGTCGCGAGGGAGTCTGGAAACACCATATATTTT
TRBJ2-1 | TRBV9 | TRBD2 | many | CASSVAKGTSGRIVQGEQFF | TGTGCCAGCAGCGTAGCTAAGGGGACTAGCGGGAGAATAGTACAAGGTGAGCAGTTCTTC
TRBJ2-5 | TRBV9 | . | many | CASSVRDKSQETQYF | TGTGCCAGCAGCGTCCGGGACAAGAGTCAAGAGACCCAGTACTTC
TRBJ1-1 | TRBV12-3/TRBV12-4 | . | many | CASSLRGATEAFF | TGTGCCAGCAGTTTAAGGGGAGCCACTGAAGCTTTCTTT
TRBJ1-4 | TRBV5-1 | . | few | CASRLASDVEKLFF | TGCGCCAGCAGGTTGGCGTCGGATGTTGAAAAACTGTTTTTT
TRBJ2-3 | TRBV10-3 | TRBD2 | few | CAINGGSDTDTQYF | TGTGCCATCAACGGCGGGAGTGACACAGATACGCAGTATTTT
TRBJ1-4 | TRBV7-9 | . | many | CASSPGRRGTNEKLFF | TGTGCCAGCAGCCCCGGACGACGGGGAACTAATGAAAAACTGTTTTTT
TRBJ2-3 | TRBV5-1 | . | . | CASSLAPGDTQYF | TGCGCCAGCAGCTTGGCCCCTGGAGATACGCAGTATTTT
TRBJ2-5 | TRBV6-6 | . | . | CASSHGTPYLTQYF | TGTGCCAGCAGTCACGGGACTCCCTATCTGACCCAGTACTTC
TRBJ1-2 | TRBV12-3/TRBV12-4 | . | many | CASSPRDYGYTF | TGTGCCAGCAGCCCCCGTGACTATGGCTACACCTTC
TRBJ2-6 | TRBV5-1 | . | . | CASSLDGPAGANVLTF | TGCGCCAGCAGCTTGGACGGTCCAGCAGGGGCCAACGTCCTGACTTTC
TRBJ2-5 | TRBV29-1 | . | many | CSVSPGGRSETQYF | TGCAGCGTCTCACCAGGTGGGAGGTCAGAGACCCAGTACTTC
TRBJ1-1 | TRBV11-2 | . | . | CASSSFLNTEAFF | TGTGCCAGCAGCTCTTTCTTGAACACTGAAGCTTTCTTT
TRBJ1-1 | TRBV28 | . | many | CASSLSQNTEAFF | TGTGCCAGCAGTTTATCCCAGAACACTGAAGCTTTCTTT
TRBJ2-5 | TRBV29-1 | . | . | CSVVPQETQYF | TGCAGCGTTGTCCCCCAAGAGACCCAGTACTTC
TRBJ1-5 | TRBV12-3/TRBV12-4 | TRBD1 | many | CASSLDRGLNQPQHF | TGTGCCAGCAGTCTGGACAGGGGGCTAAATCAGCCCCAGCATTTT
TRBJ1-6 | TRBV5-1 | . | . | CASSVGNSPLHF | TGCGCCAGCAGCGTAGGCAATTCACCCCTCCACTTT
TRBJ1-4 | TRBV4-2 | TRBD1 | . | CASSQTGLSEKLFF | TGTGCCAGCAGCCAGACAGGGTTGAGCGAAAAACTGTTTTTT
TRBJ2-3 | TRBV20-1 | TRBD2 | few | CTTGLATLSTDTQYF | TGCACTACGGGACTAGCGACCCTTAGCACAGATACGCAGTATTTT
TRBJ1-4 | TRBV4-2 | TRBD1 | few | CASSQESQGVEKLFF | TGTGCCAGCAGCCAAGAAAGTCAGGGGGTGGAAAAACTGTTTTTT
TRBJ2-7 | TRBV27 | TRBD2 | . | CASSLLAGAGEQYF | TGTGCCAGCAGTTTATTAGCGGGAGCGGGAGAGCAGTACTTC
TRBJ1-1 | TRBV4-2 | . | few | CASSQSWGAHTEAFF | TGTGCCAGCAGCCAAAGTTGGGGGGCCCACACTGAAGCTTTCTTT
TRBJ2-3 | TRBV14 | TRBD2 | many | CASSQVTSGEYF | TGTGCCAGCAGCCAAGTAACGAGCGGGGAGTATTTT
TRBJ2-3 | TRBV28 | . | . | CASSLNGADTQYF | TGTGCCAGCAGTTTAAATGGAGCAGATACGCAGTATTTT
TRBJ2-7 | TRBV18 | . | . | CASSPKGGLQALPF | TGTGCCAGCTCACCGAAGGGAGGACTCCAAGCCTTACCCTTC
TRBJ2-3 | TRBV27 | . | . | CASSLYGEGGTDTQYF | TGTGCCAGCAGTTTATATGGAGAGGGGGGCACAGATACGCAGTATTTT